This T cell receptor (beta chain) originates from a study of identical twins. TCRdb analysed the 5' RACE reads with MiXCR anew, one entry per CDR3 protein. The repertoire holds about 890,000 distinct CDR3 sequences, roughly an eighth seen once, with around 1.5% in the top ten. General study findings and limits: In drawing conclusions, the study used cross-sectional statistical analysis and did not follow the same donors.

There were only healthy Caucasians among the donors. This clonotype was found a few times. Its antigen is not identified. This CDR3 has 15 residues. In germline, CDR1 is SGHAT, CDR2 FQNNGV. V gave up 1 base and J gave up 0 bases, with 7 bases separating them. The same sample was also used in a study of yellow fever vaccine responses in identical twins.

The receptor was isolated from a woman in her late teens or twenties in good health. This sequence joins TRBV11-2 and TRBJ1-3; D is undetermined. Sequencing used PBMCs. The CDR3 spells CASSLAEHSGNTIYF. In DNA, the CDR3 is TGTGCCAGCAGCTTAGCAGAACACTCTGGAAACACCATATATTTT.